This T cell receptor beta chain was retrieved from a study of cytomegalovirus exposure and HLA in healthy donors (TCRdb year 2017). Regarding the research as a whole: In an earlier analysis of under 750 of the donors, approximately 260 Gb of sequence data and 90 million to 120 million unique TCR beta sequences from some 170 million T cells were reported. An early release that covered more than 550 HLA-typed donors contained approximately 300 gigabases of sequencing data and tens of millions of unique TCR sequences. Of the roughly 400 genotyped donors, 81% were placed in the genetic ancestry cluster associated with self-reported Caucasian donors. The study aimed to test whether cataloging public T cell receptors could reveal signatures of past pathogen exposure. The study used immunosequencing to profile the T cell repertoires of 666 subjects and linked those repertoires to cytomegalovirus serostatus. Along with the approximately 700-subject first cohort, a separate validation cohort of roughly 110 different subjects was used. To predict cytomegalovirus infection status, the study brought together high-throughput TCR immunosequencing, statistical association of individual TCRs with disease status, and machine learning. In a later analysis, previously published TCR beta repertoires from 666 donors were re-analyzed and high-resolution HLA genotyping was added so that TCR occurrence patterns could be studied. Rather than drawing on any new phenotypic data, the later analysis identified candidate immune exposures from TCR beta sequences and the way those sequences occurred across donors. In an earlier analysis of several hundred of the donors, high-throughput TCR beta sequencing was used to judge whether each TCR beta V gene segment behaved as functional or pseudogenic. Donor age, sex, ethnicity and CMV serostatus were collected together with the repertoire data. A later genetic analysis took genome-wide SNP genotypes for about 65% of the roughly 670 donors and used that subset as a discovery cohort. All discovery cohort repertoires had been generated using a single sequencing platform. Class I and class II HLA loci were covered by the typing at four-digit resolution. The number of donors typed differed by locus, with 629-630 for A, B, C, DRB1 and DQB1, around 520 for DQA1, approximately 580 for DPA1, and about 450 for DPB1. Roughly five DR-DQ haplotypes were handled as single units for association and clustering because linkage in the cohort was strong. Among around 400 genotyped donors of the cohort, an average of about 240,000 unique TCR beta nucleotide sequences was sequenced per donor, of which about 19% were non-productive.

Libraries came from the immunoSEQ multiplex PCR assay. A mixture of 60 forward primers for TCR Vbeta segments and 13 reverse primers for TCR Jbeta segments was used in the multiplex PCR. The CDR3 region of rearranged TCR beta genes was amplified from genomic DNA by a multiplex PCR assay. The Illumina HiSeq System was used to sequence the amplified TCR beta libraries as 87-base-pair reads. On the authors' methods: A later analysis counted some 74 million unique TCR beta chains across the 666 repertoires, and some 11 million of these chains were shared by at least two donors. Raw reads were error-corrected and collapsed into unique sequences with a nearest-neighbor algorithm that merged closely related sequences to remove PCR and sequencing errors. V, D and J gene segments were assigned by aligning CDR3 sequences to IMGT reference sequences. For a sequence to be retained, a match of at least six nucleotides was required to both a V gene segment and a J gene segment. A rearrangement was called productive if the CDR3 had no stop codons and remained in frame with V and J, and every other rearrangement was called non-productive. CDR3 was defined according to IMGT convention as the region running from the second conserved V-encoded cysteine to the conserved J-encoded phenylalanine. The earlier analysis of 587 of the donors excluded sequences that lacked an unambiguous match to a single V gene segment. An earlier analysis of 500 to 700 of the donors classified V segments as functional when productive rearrangements were above 56.7% and as segregating when the standard deviation between donors was above 5%. A statistical classification framework was built to diagnose cytomegalovirus status from the catalog of TCR beta chain sequences. In a later analysis, TCR nucleotide sequences were compared against IMGT/GENE-DB human TR gene sequences so that V and J genes could be assigned. The TCRdist pipeline was used in a later analysis to assign CDR3 sequences and most-parsimonious VDJ recombination scenarios. A later analysis defined each TCR beta chain by its CDR3 amino acid sequence plus V-gene family, and excluded reads lacking a unique V-gene family. As a way to deal with suspected cross-contamination and a sequencing artifact, a later analysis dropped roughly 600 nucleotide sequences that were highly shared and had low generation probability. A later analysis calculated a clonal expansion index for each public chain from normalized within-repertoire ranks of inferred template counts. A later analysis computed generation probabilities with a VDJ recombination model fitted to out-of-frame rearrangements, and checked the results against IGoR. Hypergeometric tests were used in a later analysis to score TCR-TCR, TCR-HLA and TCR-CMV co-occurrence, with a repertoire-size bias correction applied to the TCR pairs. In a later analysis, false discovery rates were estimated by permuting HLA or CMV assignments 20 times. A later analysis grouped co-occurring TCRs with DBSCAN, adding TCRdist sequence similarity when clustering within HLA-allele-positive subsets. Repertoires with fewer than 30,000 or more than 120,000 public chains were left out of co-occurrence clustering, as were several repertoires with anomalous nucleotide sharing. The clones in this table, taken by TCRdb from immuneACCESS, are in-frame only. Not every clone is retained; where verified, under half of the shortfall comes from an unresolved V gene, and the cause of the rest is unknown. That table furnishes V, J and clone size, whereas the DNA furnished D and trimming. The sample contains 130,000 to 150,000 clones, around 79% of them found a single time. The leading ten clones occupy 1.7% of the sample.

Broader findings and caveats from the paper: An association between a missense DCLRE1C variant and V-gene and J-gene trimming of TCR beta chains was found in a later genetic analysis and replicated in an independent cohort. A later analysis associated about 17,000 TCR beta sequences with specific HLA alleles at a false discovery rate of 0.05. Several of the top co-occurrence clusters appeared to be linked to parvovirus B19, influenza, CMV and Epstein-Barr virus, according to a later analysis. The earlier analysis of about 600 of the donors excluded fewer than 20 rarely observed V segments, including chromosome 9 orphons, because counts were too low. Broadly in line with IMGT annotations, most TCR beta V segments showed up in productive rearrangements about 90% or about 30% of the time in an earlier analysis of several hundred of the donors. Some IMGT-functional V segments, including TRBV6-2 and TRBV6-3, could not be distinguished by the 87-base-pair reads and were therefore excluded. A later analysis found that HLA-associated TCR beta chains were more clonally expanded and had lower generation probabilities than equally common non-associated chains. Compared with the roughly 700-donor mean, donors in an Asian-associated ancestry cluster had fewer N-insertions in productive TCRs, according to a later genetic analysis. Cytomegalovirus status was reported to be diagnosed by the classifier with high specificity and sensitivity in both the original and validation cohorts. A later analysis found that TCR association rates varied across HLA loci, with DRB1 alleles showing the most associated TCRs and HLA-C alleles the fewest. Only TCR beta chains were sequenced in this cohort, and the absence of alpha or paired-chain data limited detectable features. The study gave a list of under 200 TCR beta chains associated with cytomegalovirus. According to a later analysis, most CMV-associated TCR beta chains appeared to be HLA-restricted, and the HLA associations seemed to be driven largely by CMV exposure. The sequencing pipeline was judged likely to have produced a cluster of highly shared sequence variants as a technical artifact. The presence/absence analyses assumed that sequencing depth was roughly uniform across donors, and that assumption may not be true. Correlated functional status among segregating V segments might be attributable to linkage disequilibrium, but an unknown experimental factor could not be ruled out. A further reported finding was that TCR beta sequences accurately predicted the HLA-A and HLA-B alleles for most subjects in the first cohort. Because HLA typing was unavailable for some donors at each locus, only the typed subset was used in association tests. CMV serostatus was the only immune exposure information available for the cohort. The authors suggested that the approach could potentially be extended to other disease states and immunological phenotypes. Most TCR sequences were observed very rarely across donors, whereas some public TCRs were present in many individuals. A few of the identified cytomegalovirus-associated TCR beta chains were confirmed in vitro to be specific for cytomegalovirus antigens. When HLA alleles, especially DR and DQ, strongly co-occurred, TCR associations were difficult to assign to individual alleles.

The cohort consisted of 666 healthy bone marrow donors. At the time of sampling, every cohort member was nominally healthy, though immune exposures that went unrecorded were likely present. The donor was CMV seronegative and belonged to the group of 352 seronegative cohort members. A peripheral blood sample was collected from each donor, and TCR beta sequencing was performed on peripheral blood mononuclear cells. Genomic DNA extraction from the blood cell samples was performed with the Qiagen DNeasy Blood Extraction Kit. About this clone: Its target antigen remains unknown. Per-nucleotide qualities are absent, and no much larger clonotype sits a single base away.

From the germline V gene (reference sequence), CDR1 is LNHNV and CDR2 is YYDKDF. Counted from cysteine to phenylalanine, this CDR3 has 15 amino acids. The entry retains the CDR3 DNA only, 45 bases that are in frame from base 1. The V end loses 0 bases and the J end loses 2 bases, and a stretch of 9 bases separates them. In this chain, TRBV15 is recombined with TRBJ2-3; tentative D gene TRBD2, with 5 bases matching. Sequencing was performed on PBMCs. The receptor comes from a woman aged 25 to 39 in good health and CMV-seronegative. The CDR3 has the sequence CATSRDRGYTDTQYF. Read as DNA, the sequence is TGTGCCACCAGCAGAGATCGGGGATACACAGATACGCAGTATTTT.